A single sample gave rise to the 21 T cell receptor beta chains below, sequenced in a study of blood T cell repertoires in COVID-19 (dated by TCRdb to about 2020). Preparation of the library involved the immunoSEQ multiplex PCR assay. TCRdb's version of the immuneACCESS table is confined to in-frame rearrangements and falls short of the full clone set. An unresolved V gene accounts for under half of the shortfall where checked; the remainder is of unknown origin. The sample yields roughly 60,000 clones; 85% to 95% were counted once. The ten largest make up 3.5% to 5.5% of the sample. What was sequenced was peripheral blood. The receptors originated from a man aged 45-65 years with active COVID-19.

The chain joins TRBV2 to TRBJ1-6, with TRBD1 identical over 9 bases. With V trimmed by 8 bases and J by 10 bases, 6 bases remained unmatched. Germline lookup yields CDR1 SNHLY and CDR2 FYNNEI. The CDR3 has 13 amino acids. CDR3: CASFGGQGSPLHF. CDR3 bases: TGTGCCAGCTTCGGGGGACAGGGCTCACCCCTCCACTTT. Using reference TRBV2 and TRBJ1-6 for the parts outside the CDR3, the full variable domain is EPEVTQTPSHQVTQMGQEVILRCVPISNHLYFYWYRQILGQKVEFLVSFYNNEISEKSEIFDDQFSVERPDGSNFTLKIRSTKLEDSAMYFCASFGGQGSPLHFGNGTRLTVT.

This chain connects TRBV3-1 (or the pseudogene TRBV3-2) to TRBJ2-1, with a possible D match to TRBD1 (5 bases). The germline V gene has CDR1 LGHDT and CDR2 YNNKEL (reference sequence). The CDR3 runs 13 residues. Trimming cost V 3 bases and J 9 bases, with 12 bases left between them. The CDR3 spells CASSQGRASEQFF. The DNA for the CDR3 is TGTGCCAGCAGCCAGGGCAGGGCCAGTGAGCAGTTCTTC.

The chain employs TRBV6-5 and TRBJ1-5; 8 positions match TRBD1. The CDR3 runs 14 residues. Germline V gene sequence: CDR1 MNHEY, CDR2 SVGAGI. V trimming: 4 bases; J trimming: 8 bases; junction bases outside the gene matches: 7. The CDR3 coding sequence is TGTGCCAGCAGTTCGACAGGGGTTAATAAGCCCCAGCATTTT. Encoded protein: CASSSTGVNKPQHF.

The chain is built from TRBV9 and TRBJ1-4, with D uncertain. V shed 0 bases and J shed 8 bases, with 11 bases lying between them. Germline V gene lookup returns CDR1 SGDLS and CDR2 YYNGEE. This CDR3 spans 14 amino acids. CDR3 loop: CASSVDLGSEKLFF. CDR3 bases: TGTGCCAGCAGCGTAGATCTAGGGAGCGAAAAACTGTTTTTT.

This chain connects TRBV4-3 to TRBJ1-2; D not certain. The CDR3 loop spans 13 amino acids. Germline V CDR1 and CDR2: LGHNA, YSLEER. V lost 0 bases, J lost 6 bases, and 8 bases lay in between. The CDR3 coding sequence is TGCGCCAGCAGCCAAGAACTGCGGGATGGCTACACCTTC. It codes for CASSQELRDGYTF.

DNA of the CDR3: TGCGCCAGCAGTGAGAACAGCCTCTTGTCCACAGATACGCAGTATTTT. It yields the protein CASSENSLLSTDTQYF. The gene calls are TRBV10-1 and TRBJ2-3; D unresolved. From germline, CDR1 is WNHNN and CDR2 SYGVQD (reference sequence). The CDR3 contains 16 residues. Trimming pared 2 bases from V and 2 bases from J, leaving 14 bases between.

The chain joins TRBV2 to TRBJ2-7; D might be TRBD1 (5 bases). The CDR3 length is 14 residues. Between the trimmed V and J ends, which lost 5 bases and 3 bases, there was a span of 14 bases. From germline, CDR1 is SNHLY and CDR2 FYNNEI. The CDR3 DNA sequence: TGTGCCAGCAGTTTCAGGACACGATACTACGAGCAGTACTTC. It specifies CASSFRTRYYEQYF.

The rearrangement uses TRBV6-1 and TRBJ2-3; TRBD1 matches at 7 bases. CDR3 length equals 14 residues. The germline CDR1 and CDR2 sequences are MNHNS and SASEGT. Trimming at V came to 3 bases and at J to 9 bases, leaving 9 bases not matched to a gene. CDR3 sequence (DNA): TGTGCCAGCAGTGACGGACAGGCGCCCCAAACGCAGTATTTT. Translation: CASSDGQAPQTQYF.

The chain couples TRBV28 to TRBJ1-5, with TRBD1 as a possible D gene (5 bases). This CDR3 has 14 amino acids. Germline V CDR1 and CDR2: MDHEN, SYDVKM. Trimming removed 6 bases from V and 1 base from J, with 10 bases in between. The CDR3 bases are TGTGCCAGCAGCGACAGAACCAGCAATCAGCCCCAGCATTTT. Encoded protein: CASSDRTSNQPQHF.

The J gene is TRBJ2-2, the V gene TRBV7-2; 8 positions agree with TRBD1. Germline values: CDR1 SGHTA, CDR2 FQGNSA. The length of the CDR3 is 16 residues. V lost 2 bases and J lost 2; bases outside the gene matches: 4. Here the CDR3 DNA reads TGTGCCAGCAGCTTAATGACAGGGGTTAACACCGGGGAGCTGTTTTTT. Translation gives CASSLMTGVNTGELFF.

The chain recombines TRBV9 with TRBJ1-6; D is ambiguous. CDR3 length: 17 amino acids. Germline lookup yields CDR1 SGDLS and CDR2 YYNGEE. V lost 3 bases and J 0 bases, leaving 13 bases between the germline ends. Here the CDR3 DNA reads TGTGCCAGCAGCGCCCCCGTTGGGAGCTCCTATAATTCACCCCTCCACTTT. The encoded protein is CASSAPVGSSYNSPLHF.

This clone appeared once. The J gene is TRBJ1-5, the V gene TRBV12-5, with TRBD1 identical over 8 bases. Germline loops: CDR1 LGHNT, CDR2 FRNRAP. The length of the CDR3 is 13 residues. Trimming removed 5 bases from V and 5 bases from J; junction bases left unmatched: 2. The CDR3 loop reads CASGQGAYQPQHF. The CDR3 nucleotides are TGTGCTAGTGGTCAGGGGGCCTATCAGCCCCAGCATTTT.

CDR3 region: CASSPGPGGLSSGNTIYF. The DNA of the CDR3 is TGTGCCAGCAGCCCAGGTCCGGGGGGCCTATCCTCTGGAAACACCATATATTTT. This rearrangement joins TRBV5-5 to TRBJ1-3; possibly TRBD1 for D (6 bases). Germline V gives CDR1 SGHKS, CDR2 YYEKEE (reference sequence). CDR3 length equals 18 residues. Deletions cut 4 bases from V and 0 bases from J, with 20 bases between.

This clone was recorded once. The genes are TRBV9 and TRBJ2-1; TRBD2 matches 8 bases. This CDR3 comprises 15 residues. V trimming: 4 bases; J trimming: 2 bases; junction bases outside the gene matches: 5. Germline V gene lookup returns CDR1 SGDLS and CDR2 YYNGEE. CDR3 coding DNA: TGTGCCAGCAGCCCGAGCGGGGGCACCTACAATGAGCAGTTCTTC. This translates into CASSPSGGTYNEQFF.

The chain joins TRBV28 to TRBJ1-1; possible D gene TRBD1, 6 bases. This CDR3 has 14 amino acids. Germline V gene data show CDR1 as MDHEN and CDR2 as SYDVKM. Deletions cut 5 bases from V and 5 bases from J, with 15 bases between. CDR3 in amino acids: CASSPPTGITEAFF. The CDR3 DNA reads as TGTGCCAGCAGTCCCCCGACAGGTATAACTGAAGCTTTCTTT.

This clone was counted a few times. V gene TRBV19 combines with J gene TRBJ1-5; TRBD1 matches 8 bases. The CDR3 length is 15 residues. The ends lost 5 bases at V and 4 bases at J; junction bases unmatched: 7. CDR1 LNHDA and CDR2 SQIVND come from the germline V gene (reference sequence). The CDR3 bases are TGTGCCAGTAGTCTGGCACAGGGGGTAAATCAGCCCCAGCATTTT. Protein sequence: CASSLAQGVNQPQHF.

This chain joins TRBV27 and TRBJ1-1, with 8 bases aligning to TRBD1. Germline CDR1 MNHEY, CDR2 SMNVEV (reference sequence). J was trimmed by 4 bases and V by 7 bases; bases with no gene match: 11. The CDR3 contains 15 residues. The CDR3 DNA sequence: TGTGCCAGCAAAAGACAGGGGAGCCTTGGCACTGAAGCTTTCTTT. It yields the protein CASKRQGSLGTEAFF.

The sample holds a few counts of this clone. This sequence joins TRBV5-4 and TRBJ1-6, with a possible D match to TRBD1 (6 bases). From germline, CDR1 is SGHNT and CDR2 YYREEE (reference sequence). V lost 4 bases to trimming and J lost 7 bases, with 18 bases between them. The CDR3 extends over 16 amino acids. The CDR3 loop reads CASSRGGDRRNSPLHF. As DNA, the CDR3 is TGTGCCAGCAGCCGGGGGGGCGACAGGAGAAATTCACCCCTCCACTTT.

This clone was found a few times. J is TRBJ2-1 and V is TRBV19; a possible D gene is TRBD2 (6 bases). V lost 1 base and J lost 2, with 9 bases in between. This CDR3 contains 15 residues. Per germline, CDR1 LNHDA and CDR2 SQIVND (reference sequence). The CDR3: CASSIARGAYNEQFF. The CDR3, as DNA: TGTGCCAGTAGTATAGCTCGCGGGGCCTACAATGAGCAGTTCTTC. The full variable domain, its missing parts supplied by reference TRBV19 and TRBJ2-1, is DGGITQSPKYLFRKEGQNVTLSCEQNLNHDAMYWYRQDPGQGLRLIYYSQIVNDFQKGDIAEGYSVSREKKESFPLTVTSAQKNPTAFYLCASSIARGAYNEQFFGPGTRLTVL.

In DNA, the CDR3 is TGCAGTGCTAGTAGGCAGGGTCGCAATCAGCCCCAGCATTTT. This gives the protein CSASRQGRNQPQHF. J is TRBJ1-5 and V is TRBV20-1; D is perhaps TRBD1 (5 bases). Trimming left V 3 bases short and J 2 bases short, with 11 bases between. CDR1 and CDR2 from the germline V gene are DFQATT and SNEGSKA (reference sequence). CDR3 size: 14 residues.

The chain employs TRBV28 and TRBJ2-1, with a tentative D call TRBD1 (7 bases). The V end was cut by 3 bases, the J end by 7 bases, with 13 bases between. The CDR3 covers 14 residues. Germline V gene data show CDR1 as MDHEN and CDR2 as SYDVKM. CDR3 in amino acids: CASSLPQGRNEQFF. The CDR3, as DNA: TGTGCCAGCAGTTTGCCACAGGGGAGGAATGAGCAGTTCTTC.